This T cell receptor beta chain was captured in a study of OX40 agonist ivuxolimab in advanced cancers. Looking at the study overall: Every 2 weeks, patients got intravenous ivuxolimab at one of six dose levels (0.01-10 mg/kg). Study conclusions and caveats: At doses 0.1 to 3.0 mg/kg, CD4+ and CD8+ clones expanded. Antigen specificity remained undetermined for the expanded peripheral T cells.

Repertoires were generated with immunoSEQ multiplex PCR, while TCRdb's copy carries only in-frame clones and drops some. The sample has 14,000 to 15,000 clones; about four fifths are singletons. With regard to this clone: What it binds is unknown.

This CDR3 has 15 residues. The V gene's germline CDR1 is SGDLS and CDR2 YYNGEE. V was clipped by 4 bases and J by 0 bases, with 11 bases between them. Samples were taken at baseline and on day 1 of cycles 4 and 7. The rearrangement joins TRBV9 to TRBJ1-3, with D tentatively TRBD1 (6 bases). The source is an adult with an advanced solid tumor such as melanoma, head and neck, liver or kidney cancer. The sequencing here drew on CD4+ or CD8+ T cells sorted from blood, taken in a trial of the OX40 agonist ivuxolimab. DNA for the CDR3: TGTGCCAGCAGCACAGACAGGAGCTCTGGAAACACCATATATTTT. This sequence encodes CASSTDRSSGNTIYF.